Listed below are T cell receptor beta chains from one sample, sequenced in a study of cytomegalovirus exposure and HLA in healthy donors. Assay: immunoSEQ multiplex PCR; the TCRdb copy retains only in-frame clones and omits some. Among 150,000 to 200,000 clones listed, around four fifths were seen once. What was sequenced was PBMCs. The receptors originated from a male donor in good health and CMV-seropositive. Both conserved end residues are part of each CDR3. D genes are given only for firm matches. Size is omitted from some rows. Given values are once, few, many or a class for expanded clones.

D: TRBD1; J: TRBJ1-6; size: .; V: TRBV5-1; CDR3: CASSTRPGQQLGSPLHF; DNA: TGCGCCAGCAGCACAAGACCGGGACAGCAACTCGGATCGCCCCTCCACTTT
D: .; J: TRBJ1-1; size: once; V: TRBV7-9; CDR3: CASSSSRGRHTEAFF; DNA: TGTGCCAGCAGCTCCAGTCGGGGGAGGCACACTGAAGCTTTCTTT
D: TRBD1; J: TRBJ1-2; size: .; V: TRBV5-1; CDR3: CASSLGQAGYTF; DNA: TGCGCCAGCAGCCTAGGACAGGCAGGCTACACCTTC
D: .; J: TRBJ1-4; size: .; V: TRBV18; CDR3: CASSPLQTNEKLFF; DNA: TGTGCCAGTTCACCGTTGCAGACTAATGAAAAACTGTTTTTT
D: TRBD1; J: TRBJ1-1; size: .; V: TRBV5-1; CDR3: CASSGQVRAEAFF; DNA: TGCGCCAGCAGCGGACAGGTACGGGCTGAAGCTTTCTTT
D: TRBD1; J: TRBJ2-7; size: .; V: TRBV7-8; CDR3: CASSPDRGAQQYF; DNA: TGTGCCAGCAGCCCCGACAGGGGGGCGCAGCAGTACTTC
D: .; J: TRBJ1-2; size: .; V: TRBV20-1; CDR3: CSARVGRGYTF; DNA: TGCAGTGCTAGAGTGGGCAGGGGCTACACCTTC
D: .; J: TRBJ2-1; size: .; V: TRBV6-5; CDR3: CASSPGRNEQFF; DNA: TGTGCCAGCAGTCCAGGGCGGAATGAGCAGTTCTTC
D: .; J: TRBJ1-6; size: few; V: TRBV10-2; CDR3: CASSLGARGSHSPLHF; DNA: TGCGCCAGCAGCCTTGGGGCCAGGGGATCACATTCACCCCTCCACTTT
D: .; J: TRBJ2-2; size: .; V: TRBV11-3; CDR3: CASSLDLSGELFF; DNA: TGTGCCAGCAGCTTAGATCTAAGCGGGGAGCTGTTTTTT
D: .; J: TRBJ2-5; size: .; V: TRBV6-6; CDR3: CASSYGRRGPEETQYF; DNA: TGTGCCAGCAGTTACGGTCGGAGAGGGCCCGAAGAGACCCAGTACTTC
D: .; J: TRBJ1-1; size: .; V: TRBV5-8; CDR3: CASSSPGADMNTEAFF; DNA: TGTGCCAGCAGCTCCCCAGGGGCAGATATGAACACTGAAGCTTTCTTT
D: .; J: TRBJ2-7; size: .; V: TRBV9; CDR3: CASSVGPRREQYF; DNA: TGTGCCAGCAGCGTAGGTCCCAGGCGCGAGCAGTACTTC
D: .; J: TRBJ2-3; size: few; V: TRBV6-4; CDR3: CASSDTSTDTQYF; DNA: TGTGCCAGCAGTGACACTAGCACAGATACGCAGTATTTT
D: .; J: TRBJ1-5; size: .; V: TRBV30; CDR3: CAWSVRAGMGNQPQHF; DNA: TGTGCCTGGAGTGTACGTGCAGGAATGGGCAATCAGCCCCAGCATTTT
D: .; J: TRBJ2-5; size: .; V: TRBV5-1; CDR3: CASSYGPETQYF; DNA: TGCGCCAGCAGTTATGGCCCTGAGACCCAGTACTTC
D: .; J: TRBJ2-7; size: .; V: TRBV6-1; CDR3: CASIPNYRDEQYF; DNA: TGTGCCAGCATCCCTAATTATCGCGACGAGCAGTACTTC
D: .; J: TRBJ2-5; size: .; V: TRBV7-8; CDR3: CASSLGKQRETQYF; DNA: TGTGCCAGCAGCTTAGGCAAACAGCGGGAGACCCAGTACTTC
D: TRBD2; J: TRBJ2-1; size: few; V: TRBV6-5; CDR3: CASSYRAGGSYNEQFF; DNA: TGTGCCAGCAGTTACCGGGCGGGGGGGTCCTACAATGAGCAGTTCTTC
D: TRBD1; J: TRBJ2-6; size: .; V: TRBV12-5; CDR3: CASGLDRQGPSSGANVLTF; DNA: TGTGCTAGTGGTTTGGACAGACAGGGGCCGTCCTCTGGGGCCAACGTCCTGACTTTC
D: .; J: TRBJ1-1; size: .; V: TRBV7-6; CDR3: CASSLGSMNTEAFF; DNA: TGTGCCAGCAGCTTAGGTTCAATGAACACTGAAGCTTTCTTT
D: .; J: TRBJ2-5; size: .; V: TRBV2; CDR3: CASGGGALQETQYF; DNA: TGTGCCAGTGGGGGCGGCGCCCTCCAAGAGACCCAGTACTTC
D: .; J: TRBJ1-4; size: .; V: TRBV9; CDR3: CVSSVAWGRNEKLFF; DNA: TGTGTCAGCAGCGTAGCTTGGGGGAGGAATGAAAAACTGTTTTTT
D: TRBD1; J: TRBJ2-1; size: .; V: TRBV6-1; CDR3: CASSKTGHDYNEQFF; DNA: TGTGCCAGCAGTAAGACAGGGCACGATTACAATGAGCAGTTCTTC
D: TRBD2; J: TRBJ2-1; size: .; V: TRBV4-2; CDR3: CASSQTGKRGYNEQFF; DNA: TGTGCCAGCAGCCAAACCGGGAAGCGGGGGTACAATGAGCAGTTCTTC
D: .; J: TRBJ1-4; size: .; V: TRBV29-1; CDR3: CSVPGHQGEKLFF; DNA: TGCAGCGTCCCAGGACATCAGGGCGAAAAACTGTTTTTT
D: TRBD1; J: TRBJ2-5; size: .; V: TRBV7-2; CDR3: CASSLVGQGETQYF; DNA: TGTGCCAGCAGCTTAGTCGGACAGGGGGAGACCCAGTACTTC
D: .; J: TRBJ2-7; size: .; V: TRBV14; CDR3: CASSPGWDEQYF; DNA: TGTGCCAGCAGCCCCGGGTGGGACGAGCAGTACTTC